Listed here are 20 T cell receptor delta chains from one sample, sequenced in a study of intestinal T cells in coeliac disease. Each case's genomic DNA was extracted from ten roughly 5-µm formalin-fixed paraffin-embedded scrolls. TCRdb processed the multiplex PCR reads again with the CATT caller. Of roughly 250 delta-chain clones detected, 50% to 65% appear once; the ten largest clones hold around three fifths. The specimen was a duodenal biopsy. The receptors originated from a human donor who served as a control with a normal duodenal biopsy, not a healthy volunteer.

About this clone: A single base is all that separates this from a far larger clone, so a read error is likely. The genes are TRDV1 and TRDJ1, with 8 bases aligning to TRDD3. V lost 3 bases and J lost 1; bases outside the gene matches: 19. CDR3 length equals 20 residues. Germline V lookup: CDR1 TSWWSYY, CDR2 QGS. The CDR3 DNA sequence: TGTGCTCTTGGGGAGCGCGGGTACTGGGGGCCCGTATTAGGCACCGATAAACTCATCTTT. Translated: CALGERGYWGPVLGTDKLIF.

This clone qualifies as hyperexpanded (1% or more). This specimen includes other DNA sequences encoding the same CDR3. V usage is TRDV1 and J usage is TRDJ1; D is perhaps TRDD3 (6 bases). CDR1 is TSWWSYY and CDR2 is QGS in the germline V gene. The CDR3 loop spans 17 amino acids. The germline V and J ends were trimmed by 6 bases and 0 bases, with 20 bases remaining between them. The CDR3 here is CALGPNVGGLDTDKLIF. The CDR3 nucleotides are TGTGCTCTTGGCCCAAACGTGGGGGGACTGGACACCGATAAACTCATCTTT.

The CDR3 region has the DNA TGTGCAGCAAGCGGTATGGGTTGTGGGGGATACACCGATAAACTCATCTTT. It specifies CAASGMGCGGYTDKLIF. The chain employs TRAV29/DV5 and TRDJ1, with 8 bases identical to TRDD3. The CDR3 contains 17 residues. Germline lookup yields CDR1 NSMFDY and CDR2 ISSIKDK. With 0 bases clipped from V and 0 bases from J, the junction kept 10 bases outside the gene matches.

For this clone: With only one base between it and a far larger clone, this is likely a read error. CDR3 bases: TGTGCTCTTGGGGAACGGCTGGCTGGGGGGGTTCGCCTCATTACCGATAAACTCATCTTT. It encodes CALGERLAGGVRLITDKLIF. This chain connects TRDV1 to TRDJ1; 7 bases are a match to TRDD3. Per germline, CDR1 TSWWSYY and CDR2 QGS. The trim removed 1 base at V and 2 bases at J, leaving 19 bases unmatched. The CDR3 has 20 amino acids.

Comments on this clone: TCRdb's protein for this DNA is that of a much larger clone and differs from the translation at residue 12, likely a read error; the protein shown is the DNA translation. The chain recombines TRDV1 with TRDJ3; possibly TRDD3 for D (6 bases). V lost 3 bases to trimming and J lost 18 bases, with 21 bases between them. Germline V gene data show CDR1 as TSWWSYY and CDR2 as QGS. CDR3 length equals 15 residues. The CDR3 DNA sequence: TGTGCTCTTGGGGACAACTCTTTGACTGGGCCCCGGATGTTTTTC. Translated, it gives CALGDNSLTGPRMFF.

This clone has only one observation. No J gene was named, though the V gene is TRDV2; the table names TRDD3, a call not compared with the DNA. Germline CDR1 and CDR2: GEAIGNYY and EKD. The CDR3 has 32 residues. CDR3 region: CAYPPVGAAWGRPQPPVWEGTMKHISIKTLFF. DNA of the CDR3: TGTGCGTATCCCCCAGTAGGAGCCGCCTGGGGCCGACCTCAACCCCCAGTGTGGGAAGGCACAATGAAACACATCAGTATAAAAACCCTCTTCTTC.

This clone was detected only a few times. TCRdb's protein for this DNA is that of a much larger clone and differs from the translation at residue 3, likely a read error; the protein shown is the DNA translation. The chain recombines TRDV1 with TRDJ1, with D possibly being TRDD3 (5 bases). This CDR3 spans 12 amino acids. Germline V gene data show CDR1 as TSWWSYY and CDR2 as QGS. DNA of the CDR3: TGTGCTATTGGGGCCCCCCATTATAAACTCATCTTT. Encoded protein: CAIGAPHYKLIF.

A remark on this clone: No DNA is shown, since the ends of the CDR3 on it are uncertain; the CDR3 is the one TCRdb lists. The chain uses TRAV29/DV5 and TRDJ1; TRDD3 is the table's D call, not checked against the DNA. Germline V gene data show CDR1 as NSMFDY and CDR2 as ISSIKDK. The CDR3 spans 21 amino acids, including both terminal residues. The chain's CDR3 is CSVLLCSKRYGLWGITDKLIF.

As regards this clone: A far larger clone lies a single base away; this is likely a read error. This chain joins TRDV1 and TRDJ1; D may correspond to TRDD2 or TRDD3 (5 bases each). Germline CDR1 TSWWSYY, CDR2 QGS. V gave up 1 base and J gave up 1 base, with 25 bases separating them. The CDR3 is 20 residues long. The CDR3 sequence: CALGERPTGGIFLFTDKLIF. In DNA form, the CDR3 reads TGTGCTCTTGGGGAACGGCCTACGGGCGGGATTTTCCTGTTCACCGATAAACTCATCTTT.

By frequency in the sample, this clone is hyperexpanded. This specimen includes other DNA sequences encoding the same CDR3. V and J are TRDV1 and TRDJ1; either TRDD2 or TRDD3 may fit D (5 bases each). The CDR3 is 20 residues long. Germline lookup yields CDR1 TSWWSYY and CDR2 QGS. The V gene lost 1 base and the J gene lost 1 base, with 25 bases spanning the gap. CDR3 sequence reads: CALGERPTGGIFPFTDKLIF. The CDR3 nucleotides are TGTGCTCTTGGGGAACGGCCTACGGGCGGGATTTTCCCGTTCACCGATAAACTCATCTTT.

Points on this clone: A far larger clone is one nucleotide away, so this likely arose from a read error. This chain uses TRDV1 with TRDJ1; 8 bases match TRDD3. Germline V gene lookup returns CDR1 TSWWSYY and CDR2 QGS. The CDR3 runs to 18 residues. The ends lost 1 base at V and 7 bases at J; junction bases unmatched: 17. The CDR3 loop is CALGERAPGIPGPGKLIF. The CDR3 DNA sequence: TGTGCTCTTGGGGAACGTGCCCCGGGGATACCCGGGCCAGGTAAACTCATCTTT.

For this clone: It is likely a read error: a sequence one base away is far more abundant. Within the sample, other DNA sequences also encode this same CDR3. The V call is TRDV1, the J call TRDJ1; 11 bases are a match to TRDD3. Germline assignment: CDR1 TSWWSYY and CDR2 QGS. The CDR3 runs 18 residues. The ends lost 3 bases at V and 3 bases at J; junction bases unmatched: 12. The CDR3 nucleotides are TGTGCTCTTGGGGAGCTTTCATGGGGCTGGGGGATACCCGATAAACTCATCTTT. Encoded protein: CALGELSWGWGIPDKLIF.

A word on this clone: A far larger clone differs by one base, so this is likely a read error. The genes are TRDV1 and TRDJ1; TRDD3 matches 11 bases. The CDR3 runs 18 residues. The ends lost 0 bases at V and 3 bases at J; junction bases unmatched: 9. In germline, CDR1 is TSWWSYY, CDR2 QGS. The CDR3 DNA follows: TGTGCTCTTGGGGAACTTTCATTGGGCTGGGGGATACCCGATAAACTCATCTTT. As protein: CALGELSLGWGIPDKLIF.

The chain couples TRDV1 to TRDJ1; 8 bases map to TRDD3. There are 20 residues in the CDR3. Germline CDR1 TSWWSYY, CDR2 QGS. Losses at the gene ends were 5 bases for V and 2 bases for J; bases not matched to a gene: 22. This CDR3 reads CALGNRLEPLGDMGTDKLIF. For the CDR3, the DNA is TGTGCTCTTGGGAACAGGCTCGAACCCCTGGGGGACATGGGGACCGATAAACTCATCTTT.

In its sample, this clone is hyperexpanded. Other DNA sequences in this sample translate to the same CDR3. The chain uses TRDV1 and TRDJ1; 8 bases are shared with TRDD2. Losses at the gene ends were 5 bases for V and 9 bases for J; bases not matched to a gene: 26. CDR1 is TSWWSYY and CDR2 is QGS in the germline V gene. The CDR3 runs 19 residues. CDR3 in DNA: TGTGCTCTTGGGTCCGCCCCCGGCCTTCCTAAAGGTACTGGGTTTGAACTCATCTTT. It is translated as CALGSAPGLPKGTGFELIF.

As for this clone: Given a far larger clone just one base away, this is likely a sequencing read error. The sample contains more than one DNA sequence encoding this CDR3. V usage is TRDV1 and J usage is TRDJ1; maybe TRDD3 (6 bases). CDR3 length: 17 residues. The germline gives CDR1 TSWWSYY, CDR2 QGS. This CDR3 reads CALGEFPPGGVTDKLIF. CDR3 DNA: TGTGCTCTGGGGGAGTTTCCTCCAGGTGGGGTCACCGATAAACTCATCTTT.

For this clone: A far more abundant clone sits one base away, making this likely a read error. The limits of the CDR3 on the DNA are not certain, so only TCRdb's listed CDR3 is given. The chain carries TRDV1 and TRDJ1; the listed D gene, TRDD3, was not tested against the DNA. Per germline, CDR1 TSWWSYY and CDR2 QGS. The CDR3 length is 18 residues, termini included. CDR3 region: CALGELSWGWGIPDKFIF.

Points on this clone: Only one base separates this from a far larger clonotype, so it likely reflects a read error. Other DNA variants within this sample encode the same CDR3. V gene TRDV3 combines with J gene TRDJ1, with 7 bases that match TRDD2. CDR3 size: 14 residues. Germline V lookup: CDR1 TVYSNPD, CDR2 GDNSRS (reference sequence). The CDR3 spells CASEGLPYTDKLIF. The CDR3 DNA is TGCGCCTCTGAAGGCCTTCCTTACACCGATAAACTCATCTTT.

A few counts support this clone. A far larger clone is off by one base, so a read error is likely. The sample contains more than one DNA sequence encoding this CDR3. The chain is built from TRDV1 and TRDJ1; D remains ambiguous. This CDR3 has 12 amino acids. Germline CDR1 TSWWSYY, CDR2 QGS. V lost 4 bases and J lost 6, with 9 bases in between. CDR3 coding DNA: TGTGCTCTTGGGGCCCCCCACTATAAACTCATCTTT. Encoded protein: CALGAPHYKLIF.

About this clone itself: A read error is the likely source, as a far larger clone sits one nucleotide away. Other DNA sequences in the sample encode the same CDR3. The chain carries TRDV1 and TRDJ1; D is undetermined. Trimming pared 6 bases from V and 6 bases from J, leaving 11 bases between. The CDR3 is made up of 12 amino acids. Germline CDR1 and CDR2: TSWWSYY and QGS. The CDR3 region is CALGAPHYKLIF. The CDR3 DNA reads TGTGCTCTTGGAGCCCCCCATTATAAACTCATCTTT.